A single TCR beta chain is shown here with its context. These data come from a study of T cell changes during pregnancy in multiple sclerosis. Trimming at V came to 4 bases and at J to 4 bases, leaving 9 bases not matched to a gene. This CDR3 comprises 15 residues. The V gene's germline CDR1 is MNHNS and CDR2 SASEGT. Sequenced by immunoSEQ multiplex PCR; TCRdb stores in-frame clones only, minus some. In the table there are some 64,000 clones, around 89% of which are singletons. This clonotype was obtained from a female donor in good health, enrolled as a control in a pregnancy study. The sequenced sample was peripheral blood, obtained in the first trimester of pregnancy. The V and J genes are TRBV6-1 and TRBJ1-2; 7 bases align to TRBD1. The CDR3 sequence is CASSGLDRLFYGYTF. CDR3 in DNA: TGTGCCAGCAGTGGGTTGGACAGGTTATTCTATGGCTACACCTTC.